The 26 T cell receptor beta chains in this list originate from one sample, sequenced in a study of identical twins. Using its own MiXCR run on the 5' RACE reads, TCRdb lists one record per CDR3 protein. This table holds about 530,000 distinct CDR3 sequences, approximately 20% found once. The sample was also reused in another study, on yellow fever vaccine responses in identical twins.

Sequencing was done on a sample of CD4+ T cells sorted from blood. All receptors come from a woman aged 18-35 years in good health.

This clonotype was seen only a few times. The gene calls are TRBV10-2 and TRBJ2-7, with TRBD2 identical over 7 bases. There are 14 residues in the CDR3. The junction had 6 bases not matched to a gene; V was cut back by 0 bases and J by 7 bases. CDR1 and CDR2 (germline): WSHSY, SAAADI. CDR3 coding DNA: TGCGCCAGCAGTGAGTCGGGGAGGGGTTTTGAGCAGTACGTC. It is translated as CASSESGRGFEQYV.

This clonotype has ten or more counts. The rearrangement links TRBV5-1 to TRBJ2-1; 8 positions match TRBD1. The length of the CDR3 is 13 residues. Trimming cost V 0 bases and J 7 bases; bases outside gene matches: 0. The germline CDR1 and CDR2 sequences are SGHRS and YFSETQ. The chain's CDR3 is CASSLGQGNEQFF. As DNA, the CDR3 is TGCGCCAGCAGCTTGGGACAGGGGAATGAGCAGTTCTTC. The whole variable domain, filled in from reference TRBV5-1 and TRBJ2-1, reads KAGVTQTPRYLIKTRGQQVTLSCSPISGHRSVSWYQQTPGQGLQFLFEYFSETQRNKGNFPGRFSGRQFSNSRSEMNVSTLELGDSALYLCASSLGQGNEQFFGPGTRLTVL.

There are a few counts of this clonotype. The J gene is TRBJ2-5, the V gene TRBV5-1; 7 nucleotides match TRBD1. The CDR3 length is 16 residues. Germline CDR1 reads SGHRS; CDR2 reads YFSETQ. The V and J ends lost 1 base and 5 bases, in that order; junction bases with no gene match: 11. The CDR3: CASSLHHRGDRETQYF. The CDR3 DNA is TGCGCCAGCAGCTTGCATCACAGGGGTGATAGGGAGACCCAGTACTTC. Looking up the rest from reference TRBV5-1 and TRBJ2-5 gives the full variable domain: KAGVTQTPRYLIKTRGQQVTLSCSPISGHRSVSWYQQTPGQGLQFLFEYFSETQRNKGNFPGRFSGRQFSNSRSEMNVSTLELGDSALYLCASSLHHRGDRETQYFGPGTRLLVL.

This clonotype was seen more than once but under ten times. This chain connects TRBV4-1 to TRBJ2-2; 7 bases are a match to TRBD2. Unmatched junction bases numbered 19, after V lost 4 bases and J lost 5 bases. The V gene's germline CDR1 is MGHRA and CDR2 YSYEKL. The CDR3 loop spans 19 amino acids. This chain's CDR3 is CASSRLTGLWGGDTGELFF. The DNA of the CDR3 is TGCGCCAGCAGCCGCCTGACTGGCCTTTGGGGGGGAGATACCGGGGAGCTGTTTTTT.

The chain combines TRBV19 with TRBJ2-2; 7 nucleotides align to TRBD1. Germline V gives CDR1 LNHDA, CDR2 SQIVND (reference sequence). The trim removed 6 bases at V and 3 bases at J, leaving 10 bases unmatched. This CDR3 spans 16 amino acids. DNA for the CDR3: TGTGCCAGTAGGACACCAGGGGGTTCGGACACCGGGGAGCTGTTTTTT. This codes for CASRTPGGSDTGELFF.

The V and J genes are TRBV5-1 and TRBJ2-1; 7 nucleotides agree with TRBD1. The CDR3 is 16 amino acids. Germline loops: CDR1 SGHRS, CDR2 YFSETQ. The trim removed 4 bases at V and 6 bases at J, leaving 13 bases unmatched. In DNA, the CDR3 is TGCGCCAGCAGCCTGGGCCGGGACAGTCTCATCAATGAGCAGTTCTTC. This gives the protein CASSLGRDSLINEQFF.

The chain couples TRBV28 to TRBJ1-6; no definite D call. Trimming shortened V by 7 bases and J by 5 bases, and 9 bases separated the two germline ends. This CDR3 contains 13 residues. Germline V CDR1 and CDR2: MDHEN, SYDVKM. The DNA for the CDR3 is TGTGCCAGCAAGAACGGTGATAATTCACCCCTCCACTTT. Amino acid sequence: CASKNGDNSPLHF.

The chain employs TRBV2 and TRBJ1-3; weak D call: TRBD1 (6 bases). This CDR3 region has 14 residues. Germline values: CDR1 SNHLY, CDR2 FYNNEI. The V and J ends lost 4 bases and 8 bases respectively, with 15 bases between them. CDR3 in amino acids: CASSANTGLYTIYF. Written as DNA, the CDR3 is TGTGCCAGCAGTGCAAATACAGGGCTATACACCATATATTTT.

The chain uses TRBV20-1 and TRBJ2-1; TRBD2 matches 8 bases. The CDR3 runs 13 residues. V was pared by 1 base and J by 9 bases, with 5 bases of the junction left unmatched. The V gene's germline CDR1 is DFQATT and CDR2 SNEGSKA (reference sequence). CDR3: CSARGLAMGEQFF. The CDR3 nucleotides are TGCAGTGCTAGAGGACTAGCGATGGGTGAGCAGTTCTTC.

This clonotype was detected a few times. This chain uses TRBV29-1 with TRBJ2-2, with D unresolved. Germline V lookup: CDR1 SQVTM, CDR2 ANQGSEA. This CDR3 region has 13 residues. V lost 5 bases and J lost 2, with 9 bases in between. The CDR3 nucleotides read TGCAGCGTTCGAGGCAGTAACACCGGGGAGCTGTTTTTT. Amino acid sequence: CSVRGSNTGELFF.

The J gene is TRBJ1-1, the V gene TRBV7-9, with D hard to call. The CDR3 consists of 15 residues. V was cut by 2 bases and J by 1 base, with 11 bases left in between. Germline CDR1 is SEHNR and CDR2 is FQNEAQ (reference sequence). CDR3 DNA sequence: TGTGCCAGCAGCTTAAGTTTCGGGTCGAACACTGAAGCTTTCTTT. Translating it yields CASSLSFGSNTEAFF.

The gene calls are TRBV6-1 and TRBJ2-7; 12 bases map to TRBD1. Losses at the gene ends were 6 bases for V and 5 bases for J; bases not matched to a gene: 8. The CDR3 contains 15 residues. Germline-derived CDR1 and CDR2 are MNHNS and SASEGT. CDR3 in DNA: TGTGCCAGCAGGCCGCCGGGACAGGGGGCCCACGAGCAGTACGTC. This sequence encodes CASRPPGQGAHEQYV.

This clonotype was found many times. The chain is built from TRBV10-2 and TRBJ1-5; D remains ambiguous. This CDR3 is built from 13 residues. V was cut by 4 bases and J by 6 bases, with 10 bases left in between. Germline V gene lookup returns CDR1 WSHSY and CDR2 SAAADI. CDR3 sequence: CASSVRVGQPQHF. CDR3 DNA: TGCGCCAGCAGTGTGAGGGTTGGTCAGCCCCAGCATTTT.

In this sample, this clonotype turned up a few times. The gene calls are TRBV7-9 and TRBJ1-2, with D hard to call. The CDR3 has 14 residues. Deletions cut 0 bases from V and 8 bases from J, with 13 bases between. The germline V gene encodes CDR1 SEHNR and CDR2 FQNEAQ (reference sequence). The CDR3 loop is CASSLARVPEGYTF. CDR3 DNA sequence: TGTGCCAGCAGCTTAGCACGGGTCCCCGAGGGCTACACCTTC.

Only a few counts were recorded for this clonotype. The J gene is TRBJ2-1, the V gene TRBV15; D is perhaps TRBD1 or TRBD2 (5 bases each). The V end was cut by 0 bases, the J end by 1 base, with 10 bases between. In germline, CDR1 is LNHNV, CDR2 YYDKDF (reference sequence). This CDR3 spans 16 amino acids. This chain's CDR3 is CATSRDMRGSYNEQFF. CDR3 nucleotide sequence: TGTGCCACCAGCAGAGATATGAGGGGATCCTACAATGAGCAGTTCTTC.

This chain uses TRBV3-1 with TRBJ2-7, with D possibly being TRBD1 or TRBD2 (5 bases each). The V end was cut by 0 bases, the J end by 7 bases, with 13 bases between. Per germline, CDR1 LGHDT and CDR2 YNNKEL (reference sequence). This CDR3 spans 14 amino acids. The CDR3 sequence: CASSQDPYGGEQYF. The CDR3 region has the DNA TGTGCCAGCAGCCAAGACCCGTATGGGGGTGAGCAGTACTTC.

The V and J genes are TRBV2 and TRBJ2-5, with a possible D match to TRBD1 (6 bases). The germline V gene has CDR1 SNHLY and CDR2 FYNNEI. The V end was cut by 3 bases, the J end by 5 bases, with 16 bases between. This CDR3 contains 15 residues. The CDR3 here is CASSDSGAAGETQYF. The DNA of the CDR3 is TGTGCCAGCAGTGATTCAGGGGCCGCGGGTGAGACCCAGTACTTC.

The chain's CDR3 is CSARSLAGSTGELFF. The CDR3 DNA follows: TGCAGTGCTAGATCTCTAGCGGGAAGCACCGGGGAGCTGTTTTTT. The chain carries TRBV20-1 and TRBJ2-2, with 9 bases matching TRBD2. Trimming took 2 bases from V and 4 from J; bases not matched to a gene: 5. Germline CDR1 and CDR2: DFQATT and SNEGSKA (reference sequence). The CDR3 totals 15 residues.

This clonotype was observed a handful of times. V gene TRBV19 combines with J gene TRBJ1-6, with D tentatively TRBD1 (6 bases). Germline V gives CDR1 LNHDA, CDR2 SQIVND (reference sequence). The CDR3 is made up of 16 amino acids. Trimming left V 7 bases short and J 7 bases short, with 20 bases between. In DNA form, the CDR3 reads TGTGCCAGTACGACAGGAATTACCTTCAGGAATTCACCCCTCCACTTT. Its protein is CASTTGITFRNSPLHF.

This clonotype was found a few times. The gene calls are TRBV28 and TRBJ1-5; the D is unclear. The CDR3 runs 15 residues. Germline V gene sequence: CDR1 MDHEN, CDR2 SYDVKM. Trimming shortened V by 3 bases and J by 0 bases, and 9 bases separated the two germline ends. This CDR3 reads CASSLEGNSNQPQHF. The CDR3 nucleotides are TGTGCCAGCAGTTTGGAGGGAAATAGCAATCAGCCCCAGCATTTT.

This rearrangement joins TRBV9 to TRBJ2-1, with 7 bases matching TRBD1. The germline V gene encodes CDR1 SGDLS and CDR2 YYNGEE. This CDR3 comprises 14 residues. The V and J ends lost 6 bases and 6 bases, in that order; junction bases with no gene match: 9. CDR3: CASTKGAGGNEQFF. Here the CDR3 DNA reads TGTGCCAGCACCAAGGGGGCCGGAGGCAATGAGCAGTTCTTC.

The V gene is TRBV20-1, the J gene TRBJ2-1; 11 nucleotides align to TRBD2. V was clipped by 1 base and J by 4 bases; unmatched bases: 3. This CDR3 comprises 15 residues. Germline CDR1 DFQATT, CDR2 SNEGSKA (reference sequence). As DNA, the CDR3 is TGCAGTGCTAGAGTGGGACTAGCGGAATACAATGAGCAGTTCTTC. Amino acid sequence: CSARVGLAEYNEQFF.

This chain connects TRBV28 to TRBJ1-3; D uncertain. The CDR3 has 13 residues. The germline V gene encodes CDR1 MDHEN and CDR2 SYDVKM. Trimming took off 7 bases at V and 4 bases at J, with 11 bases between the two ends. In nucleotides, the CDR3 is TGTGCCAGCACTTCAACCCAAGGAAACACCATATATTTT. Its protein is CASTSTQGNTIYF.

This clonotype was counted between two and nine times. The genes are TRBV10-3 and TRBJ2-1; D is possibly TRBD1 (5 bases). The V end lost 8 bases, the J end lost 1 base, and 12 bases lay between the germline ends. The germline V gene encodes CDR1 ENHRY and CDR2 SYGVKD. The CDR3 runs to 14 residues. This CDR3 is CAIFDSRSYNEQFF. The CDR3 coding sequence is TGTGCCATCTTCGACAGCCGGTCCTACAATGAGCAGTTCTTC.

V and J are TRBV5-1 and TRBJ2-2; D not resolved. The CDR3 runs to 14 residues. Germline CDR1 is SGHRS and CDR2 is YFSETQ. V shed 5 bases and J shed 2 bases, with 10 bases lying between them. The CDR3 reads CASSESDNTGELFF. The CDR3 DNA follows: TGCGCCAGCAGTGAGAGCGATAACACCGGGGAGCTGTTTTTT.

This clonotype was counted once. The chain uses TRBV6-1 and TRBJ2-1, with D possibly being TRBD2 (6 bases). Looked up from germline, CDR1 is MNHNS and CDR2 is SASEGT. V dropped 6 bases and J dropped 6 bases, with 15 bases sitting between them. The CDR3 is 14 residues long. The CDR3 sequence: CASRAGGLLNEQFF. The CDR3, as DNA: TGTGCCAGCAGGGCTGGAGGACTACTCAATGAGCAGTTCTTC.